This T cell receptor (beta chain) originates from a study of sequential checkpoint blockade in melanoma. About the study: Randomization was 1:1 between first-line nivolumab→ipilimumab and ipilimumab→nivolumab. After both sequences, patients received maintenance nivolumab. Matched biopsies came pretreatment and at week 13 for around 24 patients.

Clones were sequenced by immunoSEQ multiplex PCR, and TCRdb holds only the in-frame ones, with some missing. The data hold 6,500 to 9,000 clones, with around 24% observed a single time. This clone has ten or more counts. Its antigen remains unknown. This sample's treatment: randomized to nivolumab then ipilimumab (arm A) or the reverse (arm B). Broader study findings: Clinical benefit was about 30 times likelier when tumor T-cell fraction and clonality increased.

The origin of this receptor is a human donor with melanoma. Material: tumor tissue (inferred from file names), obtained from a patient given nivolumab and ipilimumab in sequence.

CDR3 sequence (DNA): TGTGCCAGCAGCTTAGGCAGGGGTCACACCGGGGAGCTGTTTTTT. This encodes CASSLGRGHTGELFF. The V call is TRBV11-3, the J call TRBJ2-2, with D tentatively TRBD1 (6 bases). The CDR3 is 15 residues long. Germline V CDR1 and CDR2: SGHNT, YENEEA. Trimming removed 1 base at V and 3 bases at J, with 9 bases between.